The 20 T cell receptor beta chains below were found in one sample sequenced in a study of blood T cell repertoires in COVID-19. Libraries were prepared by immunoSEQ multiplex PCR; TCRdb keeps only in-frame clonotypes and omits some of them. This sample has fewer than 200,000 clones, with around 84% found just once. Sequenced sample: peripheral blood. Receptors were obtained from a man aged 40-49 years with acute or convalescent COVID-19.

This clone was counted once. The V gene is TRBV7-3, the J gene TRBJ1-1; D is uncertain. The germline gives CDR1 SGHTA, CDR2 FQGTGA. The V gene lost 6 bases and the J gene lost 4 bases, with 12 bases spanning the gap. The CDR3 is made up of 13 amino acids. This chain's CDR3 is CASSSRPSTEAFF. The CDR3 DNA sequence: TGTGCCAGCAGTTCGAGGCCGTCCACTGAAGCTTTCTTT.

The chain links TRBV18 to TRBJ1-2; 8 bases match TRBD1. The CDR3 spans 14 residues. V shed 3 bases and J 4 bases; nucleotides not matched to a gene: 4. The germline CDR1 and CDR2 sequences are KGHSH and LQKENI. CDR3 loop: CASSPGQESYGYTF. The CDR3 nucleotides read TGTGCCAGCTCACCGGGACAGGAGTCCTATGGCTACACCTTC.

The V call is TRBV30, the J call TRBJ2-5, with a weak D call TRBD2 (6 bases). Trimming cost V 2 bases and J 5 bases, with 12 bases left between them. CDR3 size: 13 residues. Per germline, CDR1 GTSNPN and CDR2 SVGIG (reference sequence). The CDR3 loop is CAWSWGDLETQYF. In DNA form, the CDR3 reads TGTGCCTGGAGTTGGGGGGATCTGGAGACCCAGTACTTC.

The CDR3 region is CASNPHLGQPYQETQYF. As DNA, the CDR3 is TGTGCCAGCAACCCACACTTAGGACAGCCGTACCAAGAGACCCAGTACTTC. The chain recombines TRBV6-2 or TRBV6-3 with TRBJ2-5; D may be TRBD1 (6 bases). CDR1 is MNHEY, CDR2 SVGEGT, per germline. The CDR3 is 17 amino acids. V lost 7 bases, J lost 0 bases, and 21 bases lay in between.

The chain combines TRBV20-1 with TRBJ1-1, with a tentative D call TRBD1 (5 bases). This CDR3 contains 11 residues. CDR1 is DFQATT, CDR2 SNEGSKA, per germline (reference sequence). Deletions cut 5 bases from V and 6 bases from J, with 10 bases between. CDR3 in DNA: TGCAGTGCTGATAGGGGTTCTGAAGCTTTCTTT. It yields the protein CSADRGSEAFF.

The chain links TRBV14 to TRBJ1-4; possible D gene TRBD1, 5 bases. V was clipped by 1 base and J by 4 bases, with 16 bases between them. The germline CDR1 and CDR2 sequences are SGHDN and FVKESK. The CDR3 extends over 17 amino acids. CDR3 in amino acids: CASSQARASTFNEKLFF. The CDR3 DNA follows: TGTGCCAGCAGCCAAGCCAGGGCCTCAACTTTTAATGAAAAACTGTTTTTT.

V usage is TRBV29-1 and J usage is TRBJ1-2; 10 positions match TRBD1. Germline V CDR1 and CDR2: SQVTM, ANQGSEA. The ends lost 3 bases at V and 4 bases at J; junction bases unmatched: 5. This CDR3 contains 14 residues. The CDR3 DNA reads TGCAGCGTTGAGGGGACAGGGGTGGGCTATGGCTACACCTTC. It codes for CSVEGTGVGYGYTF.

This sequence joins TRBV10-3 and TRBJ1-2; perhaps TRBD1 as D (6 bases). Germline CDR1 is ENHRY and CDR2 is SYGVKD. The CDR3 loop spans 13 amino acids. V dropped 7 bases and J dropped 3 bases, with 12 bases sitting between them. CDR3 sequence: CAIKGGLDYGYTF. The CDR3 DNA reads as TGTGCCATCAAGGGGGGGCTGGACTATGGCTACACCTTC.

V usage is TRBV5-6 and J usage is TRBJ2-1, with D perhaps TRBD2 (7 bases). V lost 3 bases and J 6 bases, leaving 16 bases between the germline ends. This CDR3 has 15 amino acids. Germline-derived CDR1 and CDR2 are SGHDT and YYEEEE. CDR3 sequence (DNA): TGTGCCAGCAGCTCTAGGGGGGGCCGCCCCAATGAGCAGTTCTTC. It is translated as CASSSRGGRPNEQFF.

The chain recombines TRBV27 with TRBJ1-2, with 7 bases lining up with TRBD1. From germline, CDR1 is MNHEY and CDR2 SMNVEV (reference sequence). The length of the CDR3 is 12 residues. The V and J ends lost 6 bases and 5 bases, in that order; junction bases with no gene match: 3. Here the CDR3 reads CASRGQKYGYTF. CDR3 DNA sequence: TGTGCCAGCAGGGGACAGAAATATGGCTACACCTTC.

This chain links TRBV27 with TRBJ1-5; D gene uncertain. Trimming removed 4 bases from V and 0 bases from J, with 16 bases in between. The CDR3 spans 17 residues. CDR1 is MNHEY and CDR2 is SMNVEV in the germline V gene (reference sequence). CDR3 coding DNA: TGTGCCAGCAGTTCTCTGGGAGGGAAATATAGCAATCAGCCCCAGCATTTT. This gives the protein CASSSLGGKYSNQPQHF.

The J gene is TRBJ1-1, the V gene TRBV20-1; 10 bases fit TRBD1. Trimming took 3 bases from V and 0 from J; bases not matched to a gene: 10. The germline V gene has CDR1 DFQATT and CDR2 SNEGSKA (reference sequence). The CDR3 has 17 amino acids. CDR3 amino acids: CSASLRDRGFMNTEAFF. The CDR3, as DNA: TGCAGTGCTAGTCTCCGGGACAGGGGATTCATGAACACTGAAGCTTTCTTT.

The chain has TRBV7-2 and TRBJ2-5; tentative D call: TRBD2 (6 bases). Per the germline V gene, CDR1 is SGHTA and CDR2 is FQGNSA. This CDR3 comprises 16 residues. V shed 5 bases and J shed 3 bases, with 19 bases lying between them. CDR3 region: CASSPLGDSLKETQYF. In DNA form, the CDR3 reads TGTGCCAGCAGCCCCCTGGGGGACTCATTAAAAGAGACCCAGTACTTC.

This clone came up a few times. The V call is TRBV29-1, the J call TRBJ2-7; TRBD1 matches at 7 bases. Germline CDR1 SQVTM, CDR2 ANQGSEA. The V and J ends lost 2 bases and 9 bases, in that order; junction bases with no gene match: 7. The CDR3 totals 12 residues. The CDR3: CSVERGRQGQYF. CDR3 nucleotides: TGCAGCGTTGAAAGGGGTAGACAGGGGCAGTACTTC.

Here the CDR3 reads CAWSALYRGGNGYTF. CDR3 bases: TGTGCCTGGAGTGCTCTATACAGGGGGGGAAATGGCTACACCTTC. The V gene is TRBV30, the J gene TRBJ1-2; 8 bases align to TRBD1. The CDR3 loop spans 15 amino acids. Germline CDR1 and CDR2: GTSNPN and SVGIG (reference sequence). V lost 1 base and J lost 6; bases outside the gene matches: 10.

The chain is built from TRBV28 and TRBJ2-2; D might be TRBD1 (6 bases). The V gene's germline CDR1 is MDHEN and CDR2 SYDVKM. Trimming shortened V by 9 bases and J by 4 bases, and 15 bases separated the two germline ends. The CDR3 is 14 amino acids. CDR3 sequence (DNA): TGTGCCAGTCAGGGGCATTCGACCACCGGGGAGCTGTTTTTT. Its translation: CASQGHSTTGELFF. Together with reference TRBV28 and TRBJ2-2, the CDR3 gives the full variable domain: DVKVTQSSRYLVKRTGEKVFLECVQDMDHENMFWYRQDPGLGLRLIYFSYDVKMKEKGDIPEGYSVSREKKERFSLILESASTNQTSMYLCASQGHSTTGELFFGEGSRLTVL.

This clone was counted only a few times. The genes are TRBV5-1 and TRBJ1-3; tentatively, D is TRBD1 (6 bases). This CDR3 has 14 residues. CDR1 is SGHRS and CDR2 is YFSETQ in the germline V gene. V shed 4 bases and J shed 4 bases, with 12 bases lying between them. The CDR3 loop is CASSNTGLGNTIYF. The CDR3 DNA is TGCGCCAGCAGCAATACAGGGCTGGGAAACACCATATATTTT.

The chain uses TRBV3-1 (or the pseudogene TRBV3-2) and TRBJ1-3; D not certain. This CDR3 has 15 amino acids. The germline V gene encodes CDR1 LGHDT and CDR2 YNNKEL (reference sequence). V dropped 0 bases and J dropped 0 bases, with 6 bases sitting between them. CDR3 region: CASSQEGSSGNTIYF. DNA for the CDR3: TGTGCCAGCAGCCAAGAAGGGAGCTCTGGAAACACCATATATTTT.

The chain has TRBV10-3 and TRBJ1-1; 7 bases agree with TRBD1. The germline gives CDR1 ENHRY, CDR2 SYGVKD. The CDR3 has 13 amino acids. V was pared by 6 bases and J by 2 bases, with 3 bases of the junction left unmatched. This chain's CDR3 is CAIRTGVNTEAFF. In DNA form, the CDR3 reads TGTGCCATCAGAACAGGGGTAAACACTGAAGCTTTCTTT.

The chain is built from TRBV20-1 and TRBJ1-2; D not resolved. The V gene lost 3 bases and the J gene lost 7 bases, with 9 bases spanning the gap. The CDR3 is made up of 11 amino acids. The V gene's germline CDR1 is DFQATT and CDR2 SNEGSKA (reference sequence). The chain's CDR3 is CSASVQAGYTF. The DNA of the CDR3 is TGCAGTGCTAGCGTCCAGGCTGGCTACACCTTC.